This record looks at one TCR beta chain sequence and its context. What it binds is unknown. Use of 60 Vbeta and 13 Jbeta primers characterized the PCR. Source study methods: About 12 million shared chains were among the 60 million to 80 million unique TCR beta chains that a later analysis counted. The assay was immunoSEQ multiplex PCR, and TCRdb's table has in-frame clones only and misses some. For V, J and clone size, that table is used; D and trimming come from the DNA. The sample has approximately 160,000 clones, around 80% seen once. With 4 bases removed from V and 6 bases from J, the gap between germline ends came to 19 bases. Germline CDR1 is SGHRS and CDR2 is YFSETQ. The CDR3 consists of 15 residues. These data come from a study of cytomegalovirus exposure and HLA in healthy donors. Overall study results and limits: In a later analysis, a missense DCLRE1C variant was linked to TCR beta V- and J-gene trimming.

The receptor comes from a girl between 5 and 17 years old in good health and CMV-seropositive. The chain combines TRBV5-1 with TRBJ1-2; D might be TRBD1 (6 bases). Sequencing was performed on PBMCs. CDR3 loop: CASSHRSGVNDGYTF. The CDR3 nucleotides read TGCGCCAGCAGCCACCGTTCAGGGGTAAATGATGGCTACACCTTC.